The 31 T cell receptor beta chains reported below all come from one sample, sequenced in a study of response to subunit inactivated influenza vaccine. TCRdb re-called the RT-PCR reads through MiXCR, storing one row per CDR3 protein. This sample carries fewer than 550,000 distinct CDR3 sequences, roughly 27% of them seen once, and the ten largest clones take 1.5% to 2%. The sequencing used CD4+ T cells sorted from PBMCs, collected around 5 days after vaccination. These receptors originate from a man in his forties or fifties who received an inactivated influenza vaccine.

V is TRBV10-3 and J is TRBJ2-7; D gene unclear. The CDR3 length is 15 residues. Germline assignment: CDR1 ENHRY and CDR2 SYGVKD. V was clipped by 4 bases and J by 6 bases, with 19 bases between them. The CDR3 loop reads CAISVDRTQVGEQYF. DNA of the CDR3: TGTGCCATCAGTGTTGACCGGACGCAGGTTGGCGAGCAGTACTTC.

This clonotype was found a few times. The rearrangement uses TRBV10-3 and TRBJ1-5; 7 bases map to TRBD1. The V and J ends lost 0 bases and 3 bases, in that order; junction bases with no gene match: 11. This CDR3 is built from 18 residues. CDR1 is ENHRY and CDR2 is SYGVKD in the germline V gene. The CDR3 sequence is CAISESRGGGGLNQPQHF. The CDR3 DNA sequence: TGTGCCATCAGTGAGTCCCGGGGAGGAGGGGGCCTCAATCAGCCCCAGCATTTT.

The CDR3 DNA sequence: TGTGCCAGCAGTTATGAGTCTGGAAACACCATATATTTT. Translation gives CASSYESGNTIYF. The rearrangement joins TRBV6-5 to TRBJ1-3; D is uncertain. Germline V lookup: CDR1 MNHEY, CDR2 SVGAGI. The CDR3 has 13 amino acids. V lost 3 bases and J lost 1, with 4 bases in between.

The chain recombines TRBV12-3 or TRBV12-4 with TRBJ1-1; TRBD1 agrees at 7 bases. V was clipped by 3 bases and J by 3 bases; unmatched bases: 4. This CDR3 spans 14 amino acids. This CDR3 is CASSFRQGYTEAFF. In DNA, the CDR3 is TGTGCCAGCAGTTTCCGACAGGGTTACACTGAAGCTTTCTTT.

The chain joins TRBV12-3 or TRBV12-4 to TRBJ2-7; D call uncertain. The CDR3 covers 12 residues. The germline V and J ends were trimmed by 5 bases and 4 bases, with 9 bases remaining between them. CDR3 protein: CASSTLGYEQYF. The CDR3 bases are TGTGCCAGCAGTACCCTAGGTTACGAGCAGTACTTC.

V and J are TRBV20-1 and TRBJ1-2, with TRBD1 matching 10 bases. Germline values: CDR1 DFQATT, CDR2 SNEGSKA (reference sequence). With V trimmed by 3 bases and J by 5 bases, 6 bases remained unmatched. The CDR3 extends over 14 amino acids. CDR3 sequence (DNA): TGCAGTGCTAGTCTCGGGACAGGGGCTTATGGCTACACCTTC. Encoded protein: CSASLGTGAYGYTF.

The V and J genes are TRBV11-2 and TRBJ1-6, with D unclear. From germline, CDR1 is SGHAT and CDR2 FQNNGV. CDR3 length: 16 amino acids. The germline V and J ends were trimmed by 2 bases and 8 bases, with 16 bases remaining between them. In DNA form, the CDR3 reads TGTGCCAGCAGCTTACCGTACTCCCACCGATATTCACCCCTCCACTTT. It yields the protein CASSLPYSHRYSPLHF.

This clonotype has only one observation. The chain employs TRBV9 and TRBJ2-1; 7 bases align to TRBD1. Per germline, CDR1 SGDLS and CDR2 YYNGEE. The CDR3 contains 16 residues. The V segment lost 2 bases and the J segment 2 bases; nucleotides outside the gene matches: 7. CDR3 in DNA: TGTGCCAGCAGCGTTTCCGCAGGGGGTCCCTACAATGAGCAGTTCTTC. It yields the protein CASSVSAGGPYNEQFF.

CDR3 nucleotide sequence: TGTGCCAGCAGCTGGGGGGCCAGCCTAGGAAAAAACATTCAGTACTTC. Protein sequence: CASSWGASLGKNIQYF. This chain uses TRBV6-1 with TRBJ2-4, with D perhaps being TRBD1 or TRBD2 (6 bases each). Per the germline V gene, CDR1 is MNHNS and CDR2 is SASEGT. This CDR3 is 16 amino acids long. V was clipped by 6 bases and J by 4 bases, with 19 bases between them.

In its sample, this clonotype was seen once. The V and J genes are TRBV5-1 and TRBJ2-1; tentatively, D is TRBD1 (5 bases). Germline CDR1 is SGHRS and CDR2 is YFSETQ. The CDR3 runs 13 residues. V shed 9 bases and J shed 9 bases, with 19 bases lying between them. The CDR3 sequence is CATRGHILSEQFF. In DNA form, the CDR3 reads TGCGCCACCCGCGGACATATCTTGAGTGAGCAGTTCTTC.

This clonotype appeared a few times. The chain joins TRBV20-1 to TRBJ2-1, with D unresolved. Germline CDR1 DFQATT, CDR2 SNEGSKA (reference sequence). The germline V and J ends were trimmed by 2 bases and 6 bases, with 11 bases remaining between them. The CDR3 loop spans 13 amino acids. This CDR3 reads CSARTYKSNEQFF. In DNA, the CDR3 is TGCAGTGCTAGAACGTACAAATCCAATGAGCAGTTCTTC.

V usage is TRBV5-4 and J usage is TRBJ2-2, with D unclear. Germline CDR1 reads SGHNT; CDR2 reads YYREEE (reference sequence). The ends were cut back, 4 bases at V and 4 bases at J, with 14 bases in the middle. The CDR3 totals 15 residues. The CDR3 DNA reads TGTGCCAGCAGCCAGATGGGCCTACCCACCGGGGAGCTGTTTTTT. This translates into CASSQMGLPTGELFF. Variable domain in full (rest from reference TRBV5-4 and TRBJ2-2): ETGVTQSPTHLIKTRGQQVTLRCSSQSGHNTVSWYQQALGQGPQFIFQYYREEENGRGNFPPRFSGLQFPNYSSELNVNALELDDSALYLCASSQMGLPTGELFFGEGSRLTVL.

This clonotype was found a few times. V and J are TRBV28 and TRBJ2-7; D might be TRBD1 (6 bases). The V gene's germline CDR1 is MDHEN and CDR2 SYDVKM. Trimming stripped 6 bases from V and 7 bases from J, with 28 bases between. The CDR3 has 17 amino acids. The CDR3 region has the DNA TGTGCCAGCAGCCCCGTCGGGACATCACCCCTAAAAATAGAGCAGTACTTC. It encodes CASSPVGTSPLKIEQYF.

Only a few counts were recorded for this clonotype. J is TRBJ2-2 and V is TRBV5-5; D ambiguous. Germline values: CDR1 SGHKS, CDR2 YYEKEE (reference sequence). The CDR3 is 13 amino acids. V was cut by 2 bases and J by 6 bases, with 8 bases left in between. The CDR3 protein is CASSFGSSGELFF. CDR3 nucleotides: TGTGCCAGCAGCTTCGGGTCATCCGGGGAGCTGTTTTTT. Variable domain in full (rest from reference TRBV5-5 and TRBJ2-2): DAGVTQSPTHLIKTRGQQVTLRCSPISGHKSVSWYQQVLGQGPQFIFQYYEKEERGRGNFPDRFSARQFPNYSSELNVNALLLGDSALYLCASSFGSSGELFFGEGSRLTVL.

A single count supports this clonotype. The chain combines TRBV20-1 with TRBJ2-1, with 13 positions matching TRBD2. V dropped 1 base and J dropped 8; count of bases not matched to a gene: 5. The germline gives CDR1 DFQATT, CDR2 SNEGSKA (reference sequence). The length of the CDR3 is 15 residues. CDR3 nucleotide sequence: TGCAGTGCTAGAGTCGGGACTAGCGGGGCCTATGAGCAGTTCTTC. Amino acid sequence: CSARVGTSGAYEQFF.

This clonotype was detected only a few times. Here the CDR3 reads CASSPTGGREPQHF. CDR3 bases: TGTGCCAGCAGCCCAACAGGGGGCCGGGAGCCCCAGCATTTT. The rearrangement uses TRBV7-2 and TRBJ1-5; the match to TRBD1 covers 9 bases. V gave up 5 bases and J gave up 8 bases; unmatched junction bases: 7. In germline, CDR1 is SGHTA, CDR2 FQGNSA. The CDR3 has 14 residues.

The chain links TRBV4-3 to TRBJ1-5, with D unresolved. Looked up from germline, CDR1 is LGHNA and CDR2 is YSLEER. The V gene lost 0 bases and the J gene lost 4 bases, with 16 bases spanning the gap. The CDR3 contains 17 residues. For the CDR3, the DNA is TGCGCCAGCAGCCAAGATTTTGGGAGGGTTGGTAATCAGCCCCAGCATTTT. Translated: CASSQDFGRVGNQPQHF.

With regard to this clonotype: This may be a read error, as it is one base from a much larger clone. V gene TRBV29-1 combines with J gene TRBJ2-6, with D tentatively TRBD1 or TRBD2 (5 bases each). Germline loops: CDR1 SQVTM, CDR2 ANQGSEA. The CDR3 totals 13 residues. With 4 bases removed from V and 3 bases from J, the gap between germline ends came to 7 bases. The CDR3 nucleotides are TGCAGCGTTGTGGGGGTTGGGGCCAACGTCCTGACTTTC. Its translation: CSVVGVGANVLTF.

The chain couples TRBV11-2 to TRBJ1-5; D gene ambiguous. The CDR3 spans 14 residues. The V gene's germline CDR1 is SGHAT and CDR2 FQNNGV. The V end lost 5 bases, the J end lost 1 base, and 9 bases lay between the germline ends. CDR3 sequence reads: CASSMDGSNQPQHF. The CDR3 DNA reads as TGTGCCAGCAGCATGGACGGAAGCAATCAGCCCCAGCATTTT.

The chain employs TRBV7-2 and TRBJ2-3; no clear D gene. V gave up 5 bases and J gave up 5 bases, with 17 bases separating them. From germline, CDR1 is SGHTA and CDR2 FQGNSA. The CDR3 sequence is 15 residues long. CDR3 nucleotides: TGTGCCAGCAGCCTGGCGCTAGGTGTCGGAGATACGCAGTATTTT. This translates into CASSLALGVGDTQYF.

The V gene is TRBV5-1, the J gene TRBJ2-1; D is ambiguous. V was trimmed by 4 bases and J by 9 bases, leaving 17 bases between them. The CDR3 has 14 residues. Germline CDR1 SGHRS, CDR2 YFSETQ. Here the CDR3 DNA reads TGCGCCAGCAGCAAAGGACCCGAGAACATTGAGCAGTTCTTC. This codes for CASSKGPENIEQFF.

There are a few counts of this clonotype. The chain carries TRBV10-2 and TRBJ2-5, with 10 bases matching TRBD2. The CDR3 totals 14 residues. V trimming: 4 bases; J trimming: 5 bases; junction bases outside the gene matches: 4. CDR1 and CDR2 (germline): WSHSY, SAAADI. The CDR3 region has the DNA TGCGCCAGCAGTGCAGTTAGCGGGGGGGAGACCCAGTACTTC. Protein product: CASSAVSGGETQYF.

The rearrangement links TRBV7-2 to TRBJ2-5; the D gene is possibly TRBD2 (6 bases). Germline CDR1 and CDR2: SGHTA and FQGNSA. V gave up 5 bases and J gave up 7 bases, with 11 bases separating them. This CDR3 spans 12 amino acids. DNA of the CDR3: TGTGCCAGCAGCCCGGGAGCGGGGACCCAGTACTTC. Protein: CASSPGAGTQYF.

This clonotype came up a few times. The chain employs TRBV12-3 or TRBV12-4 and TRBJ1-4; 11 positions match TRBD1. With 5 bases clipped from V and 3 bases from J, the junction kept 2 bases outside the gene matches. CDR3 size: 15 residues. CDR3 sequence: CASSPGQGANEKLFF. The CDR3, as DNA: TGTGCCAGCAGTCCGGGACAGGGGGCTAATGAAAAACTGTTTTTT.

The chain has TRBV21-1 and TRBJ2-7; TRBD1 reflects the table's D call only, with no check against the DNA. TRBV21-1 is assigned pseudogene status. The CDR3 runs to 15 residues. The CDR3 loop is CASSKDGDPLGEQYF. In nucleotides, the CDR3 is TGTGCCAGCAGCAAAGACGGAGACCCCTTGGGCGAGCAGTACTTC.

The CDR3, as DNA: TGTGCCATCAGTGAGTCGCGGGGGTCCTACGAGCAGTACTTC. This encodes CAISESRGSYEQYF. The chain combines TRBV10-3 with TRBJ2-7; 7 bases are a match to TRBD2. The V and J ends lost 0 bases and 1 base, in that order; junction bases with no gene match: 0. From germline, CDR1 is ENHRY and CDR2 SYGVKD. The CDR3 loop spans 14 amino acids.

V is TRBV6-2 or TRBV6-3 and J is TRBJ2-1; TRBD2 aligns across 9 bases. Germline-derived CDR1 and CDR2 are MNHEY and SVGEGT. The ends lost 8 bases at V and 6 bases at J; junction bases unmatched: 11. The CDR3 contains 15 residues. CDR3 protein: CASGNSGSGFNEQFF. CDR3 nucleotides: TGTGCCAGCGGTAATAGCGGGAGCGGCTTCAATGAGCAGTTCTTC.

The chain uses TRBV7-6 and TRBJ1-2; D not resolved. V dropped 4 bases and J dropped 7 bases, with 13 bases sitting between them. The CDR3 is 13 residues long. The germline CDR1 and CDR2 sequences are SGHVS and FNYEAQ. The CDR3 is CASSSKGRGGYTF. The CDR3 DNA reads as TGTGCCAGCAGCTCCAAAGGGCGTGGTGGCTACACCTTC. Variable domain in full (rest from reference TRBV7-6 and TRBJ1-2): GAGVSQSPRYKVTKRGQDVALRCDPISGHVSLYWYRQALGQGPEFLTYFNYEAQQDKSGLPNDRFSAERPEGSISTLTIQRTEQRDSAMYRCASSSKGRGGYTFGSGTRLTVV.

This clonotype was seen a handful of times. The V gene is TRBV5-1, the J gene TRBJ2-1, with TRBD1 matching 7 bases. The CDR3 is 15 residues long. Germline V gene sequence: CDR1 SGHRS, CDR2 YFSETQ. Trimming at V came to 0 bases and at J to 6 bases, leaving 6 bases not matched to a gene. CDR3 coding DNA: TGCGCCAGCAGCTTGGGAGTCGCAGGGGGCAATGAGCAGTTCTTC. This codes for CASSLGVAGGNEQFF.

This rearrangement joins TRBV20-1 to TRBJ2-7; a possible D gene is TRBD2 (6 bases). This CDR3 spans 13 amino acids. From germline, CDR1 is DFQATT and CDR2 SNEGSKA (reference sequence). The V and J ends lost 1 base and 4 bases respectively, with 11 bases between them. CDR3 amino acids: CSARAPGGYEQYF. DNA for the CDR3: TGCAGTGCTAGAGCACCCGGGGGTTACGAGCAGTACTTC.

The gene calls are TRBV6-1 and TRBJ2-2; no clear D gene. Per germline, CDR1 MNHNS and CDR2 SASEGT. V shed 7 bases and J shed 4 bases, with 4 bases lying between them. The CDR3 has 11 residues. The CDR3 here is CASTVTGELFF. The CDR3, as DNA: TGTGCCAGCACTGTCACCGGGGAGCTGTTTTTT.